This entry concerns a single T cell receptor beta chain. The data originate from a study of blood T cell repertoires in COVID-19. Study-level background: Acute and convalescent COVID-19 samples came from the United States, Italy and Spain.

Clones were read by immunoSEQ multiplex PCR, and TCRdb kept only the in-frame ones, dropping some. The table lists about 150,000 clones, approximately 85% of them singletons. The V gene's germline CDR1 is LNHDA and CDR2 SQIVND (reference sequence). V gave up 6 bases and J gave up 0 bases; unmatched junction bases: 7. The CDR3 loop spans 15 amino acids. The genes are TRBV19 and TRBJ1-1; 7 bases match TRBD1. This TCR derives from a man aged 55 to 70 with COVID-19, enrolled during active disease. Sequenced: peripheral blood. The chain's CDR3 is CASSLMGQMNTEAFF. The CDR3 bases are TGTGCCAGTAGCTTAATGGGACAGATGAACACTGAAGCTTTCTTT.